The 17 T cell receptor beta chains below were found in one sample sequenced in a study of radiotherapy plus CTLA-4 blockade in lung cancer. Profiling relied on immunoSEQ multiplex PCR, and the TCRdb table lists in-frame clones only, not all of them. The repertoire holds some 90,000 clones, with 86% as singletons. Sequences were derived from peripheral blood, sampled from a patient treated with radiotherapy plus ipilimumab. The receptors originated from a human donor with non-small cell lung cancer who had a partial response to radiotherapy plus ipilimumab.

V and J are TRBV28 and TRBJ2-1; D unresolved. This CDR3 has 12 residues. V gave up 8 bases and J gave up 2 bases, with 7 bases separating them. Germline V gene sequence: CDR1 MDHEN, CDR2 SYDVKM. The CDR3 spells CASEATYNEQFF. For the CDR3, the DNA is TGTGCCAGCGAGGCTACCTACAATGAGCAGTTCTTC. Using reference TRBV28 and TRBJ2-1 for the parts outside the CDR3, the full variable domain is DVKVTQSSRYLVKRTGEKVFLECVQDMDHENMFWYRQDPGLGLRLIYFSYDVKMKEKGDIPEGYSVSREKKERFSLILESASTNQTSMYLCASEATYNEQFFGPGTRLTVL.

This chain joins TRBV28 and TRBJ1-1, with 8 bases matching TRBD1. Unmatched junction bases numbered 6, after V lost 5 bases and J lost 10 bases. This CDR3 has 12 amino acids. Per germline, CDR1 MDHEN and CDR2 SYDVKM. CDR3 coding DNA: TGTGCCAGCAGTCTCCAGGGGGCGGGAGCTTTCTTT. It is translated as CASSLQGAGAFF.

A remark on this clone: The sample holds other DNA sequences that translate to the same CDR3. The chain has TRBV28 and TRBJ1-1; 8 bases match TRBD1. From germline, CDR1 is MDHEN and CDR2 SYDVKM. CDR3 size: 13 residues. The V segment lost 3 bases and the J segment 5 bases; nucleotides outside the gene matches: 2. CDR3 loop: CASSFRGRTEAFF. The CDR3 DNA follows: TGTGCCAGCAGTTTCAGGGGGCGGACTGAAGCTTTCTTT. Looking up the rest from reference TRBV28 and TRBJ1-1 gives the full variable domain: DVKVTQSSRYLVKRTGEKVFLECVQDMDHENMFWYRQDPGLGLRLIYFSYDVKMKEKGDIPEGYSVSREKKERFSLILESASTNQTSMYLCASSFRGRTEAFFGQGTRLTVV.

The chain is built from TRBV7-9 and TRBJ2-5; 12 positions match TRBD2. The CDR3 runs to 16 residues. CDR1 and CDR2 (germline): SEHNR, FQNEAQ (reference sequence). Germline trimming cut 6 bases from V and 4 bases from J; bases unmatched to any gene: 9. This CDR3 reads CASRPLELAGGETQYF. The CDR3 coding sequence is TGTGCCAGCAGACCATTGGAACTAGCGGGAGGAGAGACCCAGTACTTC.

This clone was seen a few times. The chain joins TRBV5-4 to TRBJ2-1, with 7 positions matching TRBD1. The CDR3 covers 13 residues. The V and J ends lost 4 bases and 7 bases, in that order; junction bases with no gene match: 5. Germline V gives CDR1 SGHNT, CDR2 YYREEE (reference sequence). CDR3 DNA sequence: TGTGCCAGCAGCCCAGGGGGAAGGAATGAGCAGTTCTTC. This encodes CASSPGGRNEQFF.

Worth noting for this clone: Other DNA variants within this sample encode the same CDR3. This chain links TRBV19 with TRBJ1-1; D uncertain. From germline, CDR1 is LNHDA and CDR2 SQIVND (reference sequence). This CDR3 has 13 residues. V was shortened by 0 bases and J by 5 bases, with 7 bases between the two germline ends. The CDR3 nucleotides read TGTGCCAGTAGTATAGATCGGGGAACTGAAGCTTTCTTT. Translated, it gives CASSIDRGTEAFF.

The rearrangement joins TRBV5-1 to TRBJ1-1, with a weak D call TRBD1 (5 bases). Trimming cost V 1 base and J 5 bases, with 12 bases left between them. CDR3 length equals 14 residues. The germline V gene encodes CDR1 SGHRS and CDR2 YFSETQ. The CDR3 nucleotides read TGCGCCAGCAGCTTGAGTGGGGGGAGGACTGAAGCTTTCTTT. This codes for CASSLSGGRTEAFF.

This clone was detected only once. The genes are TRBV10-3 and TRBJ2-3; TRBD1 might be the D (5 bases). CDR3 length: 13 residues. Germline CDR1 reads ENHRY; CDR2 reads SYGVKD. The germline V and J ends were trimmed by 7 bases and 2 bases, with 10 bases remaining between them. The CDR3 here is CAIKGAPTDTQYF. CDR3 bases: TGTGCCATCAAAGGGGCCCCCACAGATACGCAGTATTTT.

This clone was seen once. CDR3 nucleotides: TGCAGCGTGGACAGGGCCACAGATACGCAGTATTTT. Translation gives CSVDRATDTQYF. The chain joins TRBV29-1 to TRBJ2-3, with TRBD1 matching 8 bases. There are 12 residues in the CDR3. V lost 6 bases, J lost 2 bases, and 1 base stayed unmatched. Germline values: CDR1 SQVTM, CDR2 ANQGSEA.

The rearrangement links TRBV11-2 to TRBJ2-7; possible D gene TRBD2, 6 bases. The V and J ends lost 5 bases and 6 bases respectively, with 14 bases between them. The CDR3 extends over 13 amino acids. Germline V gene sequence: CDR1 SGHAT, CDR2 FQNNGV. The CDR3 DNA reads TGTGCCAGCAGCCCCGGGACTCTGACCGAGCAGTACTTC. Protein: CASSPGTLTEQYF.

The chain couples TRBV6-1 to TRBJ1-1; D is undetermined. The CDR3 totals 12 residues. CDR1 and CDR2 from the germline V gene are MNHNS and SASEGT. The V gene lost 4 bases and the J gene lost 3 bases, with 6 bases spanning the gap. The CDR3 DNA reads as TGTGCCAGCAGTGTGAGGGACACTGAAGCTTTCTTT. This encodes CASSVRDTEAFF.

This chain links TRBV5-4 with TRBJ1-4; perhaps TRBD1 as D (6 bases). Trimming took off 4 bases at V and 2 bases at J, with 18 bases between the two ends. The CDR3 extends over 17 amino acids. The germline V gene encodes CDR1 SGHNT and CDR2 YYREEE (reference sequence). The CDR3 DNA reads TGTGCCAGCAGCCCTCGCGGGAGGGGGGTTACTAATGAAAAACTGTTTTTT. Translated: CASSPRGRGVTNEKLFF.

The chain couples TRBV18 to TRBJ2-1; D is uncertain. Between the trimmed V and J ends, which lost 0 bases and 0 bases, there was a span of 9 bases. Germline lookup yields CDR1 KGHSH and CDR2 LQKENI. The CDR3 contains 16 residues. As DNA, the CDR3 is TGTGCCAGCTCACCACCCCTGGTCAGCTCCTACAATGAGCAGTTCTTC. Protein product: CASSPPLVSSYNEQFF.

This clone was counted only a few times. The CDR3 nucleotides are TGTGCCAGCAGCCCGGGACAGGGGAGCAATCAGCCCCAGCATTTT. Protein: CASSPGQGSNQPQHF. This chain uses TRBV9 with TRBJ1-5, with 10 bases matching TRBD1. Trimming took 4 bases from V and 1 from J; bases not matched to a gene: 2. Germline loops: CDR1 SGDLS, CDR2 YYNGEE. The CDR3 is made up of 15 amino acids.

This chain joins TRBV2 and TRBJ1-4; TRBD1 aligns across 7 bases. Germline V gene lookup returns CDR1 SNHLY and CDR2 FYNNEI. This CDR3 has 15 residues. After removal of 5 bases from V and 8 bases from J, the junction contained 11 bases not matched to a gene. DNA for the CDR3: TGTGCCAGCAGTAGAAACACAGGGGCAGGCGAAAAACTGTTTTTT. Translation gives CASSRNTGAGEKLFF.

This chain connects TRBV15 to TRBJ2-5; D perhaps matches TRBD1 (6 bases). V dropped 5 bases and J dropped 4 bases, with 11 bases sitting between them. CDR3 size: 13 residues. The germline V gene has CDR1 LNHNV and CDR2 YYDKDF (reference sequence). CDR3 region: CATSLGGRETQYF. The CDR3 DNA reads TGTGCCACCAGCTTAGGGGGTCGAGAGACCCAGTACTTC.

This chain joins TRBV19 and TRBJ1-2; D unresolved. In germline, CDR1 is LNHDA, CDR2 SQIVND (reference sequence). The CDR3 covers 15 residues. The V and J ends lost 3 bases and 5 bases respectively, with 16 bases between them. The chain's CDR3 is CASSILHAQRYGYTF. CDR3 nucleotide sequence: TGTGCCAGTAGTATCTTACACGCCCAGAGGTATGGCTACACCTTC.